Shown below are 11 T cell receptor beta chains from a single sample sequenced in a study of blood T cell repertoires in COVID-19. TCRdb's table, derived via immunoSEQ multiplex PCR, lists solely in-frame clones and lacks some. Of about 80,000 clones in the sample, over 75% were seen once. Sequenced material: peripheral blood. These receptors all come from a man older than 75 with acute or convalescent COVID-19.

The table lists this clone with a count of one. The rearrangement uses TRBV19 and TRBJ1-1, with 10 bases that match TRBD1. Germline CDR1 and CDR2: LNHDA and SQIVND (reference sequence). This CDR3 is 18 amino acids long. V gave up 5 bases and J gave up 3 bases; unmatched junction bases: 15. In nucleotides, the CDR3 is TGTGCCAGTAGTTTACTTACCGGGACAGGGGCAACTTACACTGAAGCTTTCTTT. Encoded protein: CASSLLTGTGATYTEAFF.

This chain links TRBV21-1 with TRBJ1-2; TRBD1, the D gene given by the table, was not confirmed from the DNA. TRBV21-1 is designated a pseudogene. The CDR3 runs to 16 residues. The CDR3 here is CASSRRAQGERYGYTF. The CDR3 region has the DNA TGTGCCAGCAGCCGTCGCGCACAGGGGGAGAGGTATGGCTACACCTTC.

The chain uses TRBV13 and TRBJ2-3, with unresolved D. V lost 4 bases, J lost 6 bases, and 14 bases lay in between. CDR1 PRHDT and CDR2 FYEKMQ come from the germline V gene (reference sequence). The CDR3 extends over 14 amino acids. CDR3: CASSSSPTRDTQYF. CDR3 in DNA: TGTGCCAGCAGCTCTTCACCCACGAGGGATACGCAGTATTTT.

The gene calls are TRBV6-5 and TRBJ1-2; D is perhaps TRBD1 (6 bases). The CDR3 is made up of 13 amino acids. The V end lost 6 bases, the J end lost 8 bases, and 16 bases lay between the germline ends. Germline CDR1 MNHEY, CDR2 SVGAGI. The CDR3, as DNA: TGTGCCAGCAGGCCTGTGGGGGCGCCCGGCTACACCTTC. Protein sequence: CASRPVGAPGYTF.

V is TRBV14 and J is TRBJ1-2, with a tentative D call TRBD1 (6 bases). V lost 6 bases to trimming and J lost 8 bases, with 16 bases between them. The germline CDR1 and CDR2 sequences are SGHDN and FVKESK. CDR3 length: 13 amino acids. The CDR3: CASSRNYRAGYTF. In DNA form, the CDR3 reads TGTGCCAGCAGTCGTAATTACAGGGCCGGCTACACCTTC.

The CDR3 here is CASSSTDRKNEKLFF. For the CDR3, the DNA is TGTGCCAGCTCGTCCACGGACAGGAAAAATGAAAAACTGTTTTTT. V is TRBV18 and J is TRBJ1-4; 7 positions match TRBD1. CDR1 and CDR2 from the germline V gene are KGHSH and LQKENI. The CDR3 runs 15 residues. Trimming took 6 bases from V and 5 from J; bases not matched to a gene: 9.

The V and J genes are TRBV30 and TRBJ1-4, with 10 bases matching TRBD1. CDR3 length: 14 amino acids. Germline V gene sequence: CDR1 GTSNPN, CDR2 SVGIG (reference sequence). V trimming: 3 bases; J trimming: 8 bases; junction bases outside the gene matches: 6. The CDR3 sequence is CAWRLTGGNEKLFF. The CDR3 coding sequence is TGTGCCTGGAGGTTGACAGGGGGCAACGAAAAACTGTTTTTT.

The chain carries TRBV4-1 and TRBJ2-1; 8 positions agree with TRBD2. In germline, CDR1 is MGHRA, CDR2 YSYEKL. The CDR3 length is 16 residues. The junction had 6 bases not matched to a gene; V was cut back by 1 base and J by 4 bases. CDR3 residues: CASSQGGGGTYNEQFF. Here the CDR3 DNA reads TGCGCCAGCAGCCAAGGTGGCGGGGGGACATACAATGAGCAGTTCTTC.

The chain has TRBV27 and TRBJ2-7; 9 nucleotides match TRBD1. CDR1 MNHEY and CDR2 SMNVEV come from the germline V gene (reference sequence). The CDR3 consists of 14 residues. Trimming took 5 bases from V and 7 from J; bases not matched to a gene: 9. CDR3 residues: CASSPHGTGREQYF. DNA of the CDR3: TGTGCCAGCAGTCCACATGGGACAGGGCGGGAGCAGTACTTC.

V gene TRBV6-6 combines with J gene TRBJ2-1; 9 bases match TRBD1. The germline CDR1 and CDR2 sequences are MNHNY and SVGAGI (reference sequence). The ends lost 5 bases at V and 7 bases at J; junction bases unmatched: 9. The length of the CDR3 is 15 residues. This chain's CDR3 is CASSDLGQGLNEQFF. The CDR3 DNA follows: TGTGCCAGCAGTGACCTAGGACAGGGGTTAAATGAGCAGTTCTTC.

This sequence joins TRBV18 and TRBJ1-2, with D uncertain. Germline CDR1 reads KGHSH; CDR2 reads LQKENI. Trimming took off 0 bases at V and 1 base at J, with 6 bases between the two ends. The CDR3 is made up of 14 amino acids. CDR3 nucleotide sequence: TGTGCCAGCTCACCACCAGAGAATAACTATGGCTACACCTTC. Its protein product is CASSPPENNYGYTF.